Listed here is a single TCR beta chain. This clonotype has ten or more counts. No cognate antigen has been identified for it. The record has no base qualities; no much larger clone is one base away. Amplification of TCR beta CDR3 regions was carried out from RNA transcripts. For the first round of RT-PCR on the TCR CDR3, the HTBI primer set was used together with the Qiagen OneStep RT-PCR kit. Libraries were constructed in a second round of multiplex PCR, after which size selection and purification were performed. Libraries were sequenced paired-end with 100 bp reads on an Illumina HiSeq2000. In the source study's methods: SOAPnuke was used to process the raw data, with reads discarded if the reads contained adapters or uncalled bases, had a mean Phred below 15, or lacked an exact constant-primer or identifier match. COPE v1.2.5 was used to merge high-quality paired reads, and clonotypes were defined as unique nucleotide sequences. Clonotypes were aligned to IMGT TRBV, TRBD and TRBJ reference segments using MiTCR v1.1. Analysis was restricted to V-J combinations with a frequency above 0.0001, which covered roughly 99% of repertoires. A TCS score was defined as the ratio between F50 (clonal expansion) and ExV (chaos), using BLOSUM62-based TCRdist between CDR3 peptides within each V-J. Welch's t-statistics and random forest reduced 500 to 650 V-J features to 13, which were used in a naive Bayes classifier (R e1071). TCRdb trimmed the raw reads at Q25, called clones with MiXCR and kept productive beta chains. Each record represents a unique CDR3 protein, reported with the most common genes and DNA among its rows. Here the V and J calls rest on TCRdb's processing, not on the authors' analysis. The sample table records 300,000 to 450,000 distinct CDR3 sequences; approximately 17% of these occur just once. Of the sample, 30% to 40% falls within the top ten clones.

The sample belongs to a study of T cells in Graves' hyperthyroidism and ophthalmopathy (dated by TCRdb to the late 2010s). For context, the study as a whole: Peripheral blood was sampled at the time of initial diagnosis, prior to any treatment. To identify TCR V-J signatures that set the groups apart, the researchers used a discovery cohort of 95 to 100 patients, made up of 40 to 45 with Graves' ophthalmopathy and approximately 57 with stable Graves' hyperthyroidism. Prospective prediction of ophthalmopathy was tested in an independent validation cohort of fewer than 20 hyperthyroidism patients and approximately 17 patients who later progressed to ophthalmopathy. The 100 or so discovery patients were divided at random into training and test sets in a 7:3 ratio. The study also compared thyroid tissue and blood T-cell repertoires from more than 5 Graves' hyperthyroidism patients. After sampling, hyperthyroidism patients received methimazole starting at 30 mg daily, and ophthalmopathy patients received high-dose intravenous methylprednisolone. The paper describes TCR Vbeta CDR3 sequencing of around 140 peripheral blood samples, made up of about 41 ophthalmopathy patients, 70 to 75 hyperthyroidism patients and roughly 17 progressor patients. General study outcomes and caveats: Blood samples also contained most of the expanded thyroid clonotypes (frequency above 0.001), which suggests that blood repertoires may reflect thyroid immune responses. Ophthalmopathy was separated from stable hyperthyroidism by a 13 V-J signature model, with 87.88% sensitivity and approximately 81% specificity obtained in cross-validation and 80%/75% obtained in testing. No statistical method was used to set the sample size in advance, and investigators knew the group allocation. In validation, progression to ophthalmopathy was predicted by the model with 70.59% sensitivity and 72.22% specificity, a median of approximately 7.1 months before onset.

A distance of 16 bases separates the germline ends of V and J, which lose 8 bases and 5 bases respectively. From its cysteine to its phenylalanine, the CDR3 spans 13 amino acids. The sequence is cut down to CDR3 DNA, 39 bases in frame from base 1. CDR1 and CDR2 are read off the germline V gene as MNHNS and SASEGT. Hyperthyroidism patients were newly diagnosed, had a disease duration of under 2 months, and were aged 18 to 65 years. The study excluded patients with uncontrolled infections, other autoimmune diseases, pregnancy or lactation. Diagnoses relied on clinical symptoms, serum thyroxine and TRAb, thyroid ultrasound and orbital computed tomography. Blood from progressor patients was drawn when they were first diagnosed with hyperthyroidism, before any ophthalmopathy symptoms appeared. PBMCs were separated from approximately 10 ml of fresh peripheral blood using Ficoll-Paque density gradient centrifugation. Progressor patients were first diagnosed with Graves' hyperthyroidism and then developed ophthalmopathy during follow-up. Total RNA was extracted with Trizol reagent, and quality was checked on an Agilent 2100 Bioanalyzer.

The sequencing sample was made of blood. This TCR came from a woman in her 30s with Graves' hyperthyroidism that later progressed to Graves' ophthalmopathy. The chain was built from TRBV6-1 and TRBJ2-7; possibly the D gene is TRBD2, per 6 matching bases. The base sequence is TGTGCCAGCGGGAGGACCAGGTTGGACGAGCAGTACTTC. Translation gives CASGRTRLDEQYF.